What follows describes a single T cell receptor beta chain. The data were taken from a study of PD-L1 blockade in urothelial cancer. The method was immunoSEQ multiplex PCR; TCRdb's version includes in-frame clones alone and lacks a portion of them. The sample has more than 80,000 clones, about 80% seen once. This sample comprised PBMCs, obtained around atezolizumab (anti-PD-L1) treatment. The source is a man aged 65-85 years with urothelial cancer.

CDR3 region: CASYQAGEGTDTQYF. DNA of the CDR3: TGTGCCAGTTATCAAGCGGGAGAAGGGACAGATACGCAGTATTTT. The rearrangement uses TRBV7-8 and TRBJ2-3, with 8 bases matching TRBD2. This CDR3 contains 15 residues. With V trimmed by 9 bases and J by 3 bases, 11 bases remained unmatched. CDR1 and CDR2 from the germline V gene are SGHVS and FQNEAQ.